These 20 T cell receptor beta chains came from one sample sequenced in a study of molecular identifiers for immune sequencing clone quantification. TCRdb passed the PCR reads through MiXCR, listing each CDR3 protein once. The sample shows hundreds of thousands of distinct CDR3 sequences, around 21% of them seen only once. The sample taken for sequencing was naive CD8+ T cells from blood, with Jurkat cell RNA spiked in. Indicated subset: FACS-sorted CD8+CD4-CCR7+CD45RA+ naive T cells. The receptors shown here come from a human donor in good health. Some libraries in this study had Jurkat cell RNA spiked in.

The chain combines TRBV27 with TRBJ2-5; D not certain. Germline V gene lookup returns CDR1 MNHEY and CDR2 SMNVEV (reference sequence). This CDR3 is built from 15 residues. Trimming pared 5 bases from V and 3 bases from J, leaving 16 bases between. The CDR3 loop reads CASSPLGVYKETQYF. For the CDR3, the DNA is TGTGCCAGCAGTCCACTCGGAGTCTACAAAGAGACCCAGTACTTC.

This clonotype was seen many times. CDR3 nucleotide sequence: TGTGCCAATGGACAGGGGCGCACTGAAGCTTTCTTT. This codes for CANGQGRTEAFF. The rearrangement joins TRBV10-3 to TRBJ1-1; 9 positions agree with TRBD1. The CDR3 runs 12 residues. The trim removed 10 bases at V and 4 bases at J, leaving 4 bases unmatched. Germline V gene sequence: CDR1 ENHRY, CDR2 SYGVKD.

This clonotype was found many times. This chain connects TRBV19 to TRBJ1-5; a possible D gene is TRBD1 (6 bases). The V end lost 5 bases, the J end lost 1 base, and 12 bases lay between the germline ends. The germline V gene has CDR1 LNHDA and CDR2 SQIVND (reference sequence). The CDR3 runs 15 residues. CDR3 sequence: CASSWGQRSNQPQHF. In nucleotides, the CDR3 is TGTGCCAGTAGTTGGGGGCAGAGAAGCAATCAGCCCCAGCATTTT.

At least ten counts were recorded for this clonotype. V is TRBV28 and J is TRBJ2-7, with TRBD1 as a possible D gene (5 bases). The V and J ends lost 6 bases and 0 bases respectively, with 15 bases between them. Germline V gene lookup returns CDR1 MDHEN and CDR2 SYDVKM. The CDR3 runs to 15 residues. This CDR3 is CASRFQGRSSYEQYF. CDR3 coding DNA: TGTGCCAGCAGGTTTCAGGGTAGGAGCTCCTACGAGCAGTACTTC.

This clonotype came up many times. This chain connects TRBV13 to TRBJ2-1; TRBD2 aligns across 13 bases. V lost 6 bases, J lost 7 bases, and 9 bases stayed unmatched. Germline assignment: CDR1 PRHDT and CDR2 FYEKMQ (reference sequence). CDR3 size: 16 residues. CDR3 region: CASSLRTSGSLNEQFF. DNA for the CDR3: TGTGCCAGCAGTTTGAGGACTAGCGGGAGTTTAAATGAGCAGTTCTTC.

There are a few counts of this clonotype. The chain recombines TRBV10-3 with TRBJ1-6; 7 positions match TRBD1. The CDR3 spans 15 residues. Losses at the gene ends were 3 bases for V and 8 bases for J; bases not matched to a gene: 7. The germline gives CDR1 ENHRY, CDR2 SYGVKD. DNA for the CDR3: TGTGCCATCAGTGAAGCTGGGACAGCATATTCACCCCTCCACTTT. Amino acids: CAISEAGTAYSPLHF.

The chain employs TRBV4-1 and TRBJ1-6; 9 bases are a match to TRBD1. CDR3 length: 18 residues. The junction had 4 bases not matched to a gene; V was cut back by 1 base and J by 0 bases. Germline lookup yields CDR1 MGHRA and CDR2 YSYEKL. In DNA, the CDR3 is TGCGCCAGCAGCCAAGGGACAGGGGCCAGCTCCTATAATTCACCCCTCCACTTT. Translation: CASSQGTGASSYNSPLHF.

In its sample, this clonotype was seen many times. V is TRBV5-1 and J is TRBJ1-1; no reliable D call. V gave up 2 bases and J gave up 1 base, with 6 bases separating them. Per germline, CDR1 SGHRS and CDR2 YFSETQ. The CDR3 runs 13 residues. This CDR3 reads CASSFESNTEAFF. CDR3 coding DNA: TGCGCCAGCAGCTTCGAATCGAACACTGAAGCTTTCTTT.

This clonotype was counted many times. This chain links TRBV2 with TRBJ1-1, with D uncertain. Looked up from germline, CDR1 is SNHLY and CDR2 is FYNNEI. The V gene lost 7 bases and the J gene lost 8 bases, with 17 bases spanning the gap. CDR3 length: 13 residues. In DNA form, the CDR3 reads TGTGCCAGCACCAGAAGGCCGCAAGGGGAAGCTTTCTTT. Protein sequence: CASTRRPQGEAFF.

This clonotype appeared a few times. The genes are TRBV10-3 and TRBJ2-3; tentative D call: TRBD1 (5 bases). Germline assignment: CDR1 ENHRY and CDR2 SYGVKD. CDR3 size: 15 residues. Trimming shortened V by 0 bases and J by 4 bases, and 11 bases separated the two germline ends. The CDR3 loop is CAISESSGRADTQYF. The CDR3 DNA sequence: TGTGCCATCAGTGAGTCGTCAGGGCGTGCAGATACGCAGTATTTT.

This clonotype was counted many times. The V gene is TRBV6-5, the J gene TRBJ2-3; 11 bases align to TRBD2. Germline V gene lookup returns CDR1 MNHEY and CDR2 SVGAGI. CDR3 size: 20 residues. Trimming took 2 bases from V and 3 from J; bases not matched to a gene: 16. The CDR3 DNA sequence: TGTGCCAGCAGTTACACATTGGGGACTAGCGGCACAGGGTGGACAGATACGCAGTATTTT. It codes for CASSYTLGTSGTGWTDTQYF.

The chain joins TRBV27 to TRBJ1-6; no definite D call. This CDR3 is 16 amino acids long. Trimming took 5 bases from V and 4 from J, leaving 15 bases between them. Looked up from germline, CDR1 is MNHEY and CDR2 is SMNVEV (reference sequence). CDR3 DNA: TGTGCCAGCAGTCTAGGACCTACATTATATAATTCACCCCTCCACTTT. Translation: CASSLGPTLYNSPLHF.

In its sample, this clonotype was seen a few times. This chain links TRBV12-3 or TRBV12-4 with TRBJ2-3; D possibly corresponds to TRBD1 (5 bases). The CDR3 covers 15 residues. Trimming removed 4 bases from V and 0 bases from J, with 11 bases in between. CDR3 DNA: TGTGCCAGCAGTTCCGACAGAACTAGCACAGATACGCAGTATTTT. As protein: CASSSDRTSTDTQYF.

Comments on this clonotype: Possible read error: a much larger clone is one base away. The chain has TRBV30 and TRBJ2-3; possible D gene TRBD2, 6 bases. This CDR3 is 15 amino acids long. Trimming removed 5 bases at V and 0 bases at J, with 15 bases between. Germline values: CDR1 GTSNPN, CDR2 SVGIG (reference sequence). The CDR3 sequence is CAWGLASDSTDTQYF. The CDR3 nucleotides are TGTGCCTGGGGTTTGGCTAGCGACAGCACAGATACGCAGTATTTT.

This clonotype showed up many times. The chain employs TRBV12-3 or TRBV12-4 and TRBJ2-5; D possibly corresponds to TRBD1 (6 bases). The CDR3 has 14 residues. Trimming stripped 5 bases from V and 4 bases from J, with 14 bases between. The CDR3 DNA reads TGTGCCAGCAGTCTCCCGGACAGTCGAGAGACCCAGTACTTC. Its protein is CASSLPDSRETQYF.

As for this clonotype: This may come from a read error, since a much larger clone is one base off. This CDR3 is CASSSPRQGSYEQYF. In DNA form, the CDR3 reads TGTGCCAGCAGCTCCCCCCGACAGGGCAGCTACGAGCAGTACTTC. The chain links TRBV11-2 to TRBJ2-7; 7 bases align to TRBD1. Germline CDR1 and CDR2: SGHAT and FQNNGV. V trimming: 4 bases; J trimming: 3 bases; junction bases outside the gene matches: 9. The CDR3 covers 15 residues.

This clonotype was observed a handful of times. The chain recombines TRBV12-3 or TRBV12-4 with TRBJ2-1; D uncertain. This CDR3 has 15 amino acids. Trimming shortened V by 2 bases and J by 0 bases, and 8 bases separated the two germline ends. The CDR3 nucleotides read TGTGCCAGCAGTTTATCCCCCAACTCCTACAATGAGCAGTTCTTC. Amino acids: CASSLSPNSYNEQFF.

The chain links TRBV20-1 to TRBJ2-7, with 11 bases fitting TRBD2. V lost 6 bases to trimming and J lost 0 bases; unmatched junction nucleotides: 7. The CDR3 is 15 amino acids. Germline values: CDR1 DFQATT, CDR2 SNEGSKA (reference sequence). Written as DNA, the CDR3 is TGCAGTGCCCAGAGACTAGCGGGAACCTCCTACGAGCAGTACTTC. This encodes CSAQRLAGTSYEQYF.

The rearrangement links TRBV20-1 to TRBJ2-7; D ambiguous. This CDR3 is 13 amino acids long. The V end lost 2 bases, the J end lost 2 bases, and 10 bases lay between the germline ends. Germline assignment: CDR1 DFQATT and CDR2 SNEGSKA (reference sequence). CDR3 sequence reads: CSARSSFPYEQYF. CDR3 coding DNA: TGCAGTGCTAGAAGCAGTTTTCCCTACGAGCAGTACTTC.

With respect to this clonotype: This sequence may be a read error, since a much larger clone differs from it by one base. The rearrangement uses TRBV5-6 and TRBJ2-3; perhaps TRBD2 as D (6 bases). CDR3 length equals 14 residues. Germline lookup yields CDR1 SGHDT and CDR2 YYEEEE. The CDR3 sequence: CAGSFPSATDTQYF. For the CDR3, the DNA is TGTGCCGGCAGCTTCCCTAGCGCGACAGATACGCAGTATTTT. The variable domain in full, completed from reference TRBV5-6 and TRBJ2-3, reads DAGVTQSPTHLIKTRGQQVTLRCSPKSGHDTVSWYQQALGQGPQFIFQYYEEEERQRGNFPDRFSGHQFPNYSSELNVNALLLGDSALYLCAGSFPSATDTQYFGPGTRLTVL.